A single sample gave rise to the 30 T cell receptor beta chains below, sequenced in a study of blood T cell repertoires in COVID-19. Profiled with immunoSEQ multiplex PCR; TCRdb holds only in-frame clones, not every one. The data hold 200,000 to 250,000 clones, with over 80% observed a single time. The sequencing sample was made of peripheral blood. These receptor sequences come from a human donor in a cohort sampled during active COVID-19.

This clone was counted a few times. V usage is TRBV5-6 and J usage is TRBJ2-7; 11 nucleotides match TRBD1. Germline V gives CDR1 SGHDT, CDR2 YYEEEE. The CDR3 has 14 amino acids. Unmatched junction bases numbered 4, after V lost 4 bases and J lost 4 bases. In DNA form, the CDR3 reads TGTGCCAGCAGCCCCGGACAGGGGGCGTACGAGCAGTACTTC. Protein: CASSPGQGAYEQYF.

This rearrangement joins TRBV10-2 to TRBJ2-7; maybe TRBD2 (5 bases). V lost 0 bases to trimming and J lost 7 bases, with 19 bases between them. CDR1 WSHSY and CDR2 SAAADI come from the germline V gene. CDR3 length: 16 amino acids. Written as DNA, the CDR3 is TGCGCCAGCAGTGAGTCGAGGGCGGCGGGCCCTCGGGAGCAGTACTTC. Translated: CASSESRAAGPREQYF.

V and J are TRBV7-2 and TRBJ2-3; TRBD2 matches at 11 bases. Per the germline V gene, CDR1 is SGHTA and CDR2 is FQGNSA. J was trimmed by 2 bases and V by 5 bases; bases with no gene match: 6. This CDR3 is 16 amino acids long. CDR3 in amino acids: CASSPLAGGFTDTQYF. CDR3 bases: TGTGCCAGCAGCCCGTTAGCGGGGGGGTTCACAGATACGCAGTATTTT. Full variable domain (outside the CDR3, taken from reference TRBV7-2 and TRBJ2-3): GAGVSQSPSNKVTEKGKDVELRCDPISGHTALYWYRQSLGQGLEFLIYFQGNSAPDKSGLPSDRFSAERTGGSVSTLTIQRTQQEDSAVYLCASSPLAGGFTDTQYFGPGTRLTVL.

J is TRBJ2-7 and V is TRBV21-1; no DNA check was done on the table's D call, TRBD2. TRBV21-1 is a listed pseudogene. This CDR3 region has 18 residues. The CDR3 nucleotides are TGTGCCAGCAGCAAAGAGGAAGGACTAGCGGGATATCTCGACGAGCAGTACTTC. Translating gives CASSKEEGLAGYLDEQYF.

The DNA of the CDR3 is TGTGCCAGCCTCGAACTATCCTCCTATGGCTACACCTTC. Protein: CASLELSSYGYTF. V and J are TRBV2 and TRBJ1-2, with D hard to call. This CDR3 comprises 13 residues. Trimming took 8 bases from V and 4 from J, leaving 14 bases between them. CDR1 and CDR2 (germline): SNHLY, FYNNEI.

CDR3 amino acids: CASTPSLRGGDQPQHF. In DNA form, the CDR3 reads TGTGCCAGCACGCCTAGTCTGCGGGGTGGCGATCAGCCCCAGCATTTT. V is TRBV6-6 and J is TRBJ1-5, with unresolved D. This CDR3 region has 16 residues. The germline V gene has CDR1 MNHNY and CDR2 SVGAGI (reference sequence). The germline V and J ends were trimmed by 7 bases and 5 bases, with 21 bases remaining between them.

This chain links TRBV6-5 with TRBJ2-7; 7 bases fit TRBD2. This CDR3 is built from 12 residues. V shed 5 bases and J 5 bases; nucleotides not matched to a gene: 3. Germline V gene data show CDR1 as MNHEY and CDR2 as SVGAGI. DNA of the CDR3: TGTGCCAGCAGTCGGACTAGAGACGAGCAGTACTTC. Its protein is CASSRTRDEQYF.

This chain joins TRBV10-3 and TRBJ2-7, with no clear D. The germline V gene encodes CDR1 ENHRY and CDR2 SYGVKD. CDR3 length: 14 amino acids. The V end was cut by 4 bases, the J end by 4 bases, with 14 bases between. In DNA, the CDR3 is TGTGCCATCAGTGGTTCAGGCCAGCCTTACGAGCAGTACTTC. This sequence encodes CAISGSGQPYEQYF.

The chain joins TRBV6-4 to TRBJ1-1; 10 bases are shared with TRBD1. Trimming took 6 bases from V and 4 from J; bases not matched to a gene: 8. Germline CDR1 and CDR2: MRHNA and SNTAGT. The CDR3 runs to 15 residues. CDR3 sequence: CASRGDDRGPTEAFF. DNA for the CDR3: TGTGCCAGCAGAGGCGACGACAGGGGGCCCACTGAAGCTTTCTTT.

The chain has TRBV14 and TRBJ1-1; D gene uncertain. The CDR3 spans 15 residues. The germline V gene encodes CDR1 SGHDN and CDR2 FVKESK. V lost 1 base to trimming and J lost 5 bases, with 14 bases between them. The CDR3 loop is CASSQGGIPWTEAFF. DNA of the CDR3: TGTGCCAGCAGCCAAGGAGGGATTCCATGGACTGAAGCTTTCTTT.

There are many counts of this clone. V gene TRBV7-6 combines with J gene TRBJ2-2, with 15 nucleotides matching TRBD2. This CDR3 has 15 amino acids. Germline values: CDR1 SGHVS, CDR2 FNYEAQ. The V segment lost 5 bases and the J segment 6 bases; nucleotides outside the gene matches: 1. The CDR3 nucleotides read TGTGCCAGCAGCCGGACTAGCGGGAGGGCCGGGGAGCTGTTTTTT. Translating it yields CASSRTSGRAGELFF.

Here the CDR3 reads CASSLLRPTNTGELFF. In nucleotides, the CDR3 is TGTGCCAGCAGCCTACTACGCCCGACGAACACCGGGGAGCTGTTTTTT. The chain couples TRBV7-9 to TRBJ2-2; D is ambiguous. The V gene's germline CDR1 is SEHNR and CDR2 FQNEAQ (reference sequence). V was clipped by 5 bases and J by 0 bases, with 13 bases between them. CDR3 length equals 16 residues.

This chain connects TRBV18 to TRBJ1-2; D unresolved. Germline V gene sequence: CDR1 KGHSH, CDR2 LQKENI. The V gene lost 3 bases and the J gene lost 0 bases, with 14 bases spanning the gap. The CDR3 loop spans 16 amino acids. The CDR3 protein is CASSPQSGNSNYGYTF. CDR3 coding DNA: TGTGCCAGCTCACCGCAAAGCGGAAATTCTAACTATGGCTACACCTTC.

The chain carries TRBV11-3 and TRBJ2-1; TRBD1 matches at 9 bases. The CDR3 consists of 14 residues. V lost 3 bases to trimming and J lost 8 bases; unmatched junction nucleotides: 5. Germline V lookup: CDR1 SGHNT, CDR2 YENEEA. In DNA, the CDR3 is TGTGCCAGCAGCTTTAACAGGGGGCACGATGAGCAGTTCTTC. Translated, it gives CASSFNRGHDEQFF.

The chain links TRBV27 to TRBJ2-4; 9 nucleotides line up with TRBD1. The V gene end was trimmed by 5 bases and the J gene end by 1 base; junction bases not matched to a gene: 12. The CDR3 sequence is 18 residues long. The germline gives CDR1 MNHEY, CDR2 SMNVEV (reference sequence). The CDR3 loop is CASSLGTGMRRAKNIQYF. The DNA of the CDR3 is TGTGCCAGCAGTCTTGGGACAGGGATGAGGAGGGCCAAAAACATTCAGTACTTC.

For the CDR3, the DNA is TGTGCCAGCAGCCGAAGCGGGGACTATGGCTACACCTTC. Translation gives CASSRSGDYGYTF. The chain combines TRBV7-2 with TRBJ1-2; D is unresolved. V was pared by 5 bases and J by 3 bases, with 10 bases between. This CDR3 comprises 13 residues. The V gene's germline CDR1 is SGHTA and CDR2 FQGNSA.

The chain carries TRBV5-4 and TRBJ2-2, with a possible D match to TRBD1 (6 bases). The germline V gene has CDR1 SGHNT and CDR2 YYREEE (reference sequence). Trimming stripped 1 base from V and 6 bases from J, with 13 bases between. The CDR3 totals 15 residues. The CDR3 DNA follows: TGTGCCAGCAGCTTGCAGGGGCGAAACTCCGGGGAGCTGTTTTTT. It translates to CASSLQGRNSGELFF.

The rearrangement uses TRBV25-1 and TRBJ1-2; TRBD1 is a possible D gene (5 bases). In germline, CDR1 is MGHDK, CDR2 SYGVNS. Trimming cost V 4 bases and J 6 bases, with 15 bases left between them. The CDR3 covers 14 residues. The CDR3 here is CASSGWQGNNGYTF. CDR3 nucleotide sequence: TGTGCCAGCAGTGGTTGGCAGGGAAATAATGGCTACACCTTC.

This clone was counted between two and nine times. This sequence joins TRBV20-1 and TRBJ2-3; tentatively, D is TRBD2 (5 bases). CDR1 is DFQATT and CDR2 is SNEGSKA in the germline V gene (reference sequence). CDR3 length: 11 amino acids. V lost 6 bases and J 1 base, leaving 5 bases between the germline ends. CDR3 sequence: CSAEGTDTQYF. The CDR3 nucleotides are TGCAGTGCGGAGGGCACAGATACGCAGTATTTT.

The V and J genes are TRBV30 and TRBJ1-2; TRBD1 agrees at 9 bases. The V gene end was trimmed by 2 bases and the J gene end by 8 bases; junction bases not matched to a gene: 3. Germline V lookup: CDR1 GTSNPN, CDR2 SVGIG (reference sequence). The CDR3 consists of 12 residues. In nucleotides, the CDR3 is TGTGCCTGGAGTTTCGGGACAGGGGGCTACACCTTC. Protein product: CAWSFGTGGYTF.

This chain links TRBV24-1 with TRBJ2-7; tentatively, D is TRBD1 (6 bases). With 10 bases removed from V and 2 bases from J, the gap between germline ends came to 11 bases. CDR1 is KGHDR and CDR2 is SFDVKD in the germline V gene. There are 12 residues in the CDR3. CDR3: CATGDKAYEQYF. The DNA of the CDR3 is TGTGCCACTGGGGACAAAGCCTACGAGCAGTACTTC.

The genes are TRBV14 and TRBJ1-3; D unresolved. CDR1 is SGHDN, CDR2 FVKESK, per germline. The V end was cut by 0 bases, the J end by 0 bases, with 9 bases between. There are 16 residues in the CDR3. CDR3 nucleotides: TGTGCCAGCAGCCAAGATCCACTCCTCTCTGGAAACACCATATATTTT. This encodes CASSQDPLLSGNTIYF.

V gene TRBV25-1 combines with J gene TRBJ2-5; D call uncertain. This CDR3 has 16 amino acids. Per germline, CDR1 MGHDK and CDR2 SYGVNS. V was clipped by 2 bases and J by 0 bases, with 13 bases between them. The CDR3 DNA is TGTGCCAGCAGTGAAACCCGGGTTGCGAACCAAGAGACCCAGTACTTC. This translates into CASSETRVANQETQYF.

The rearrangement links TRBV6-5 to TRBJ2-7; D possibly corresponds to TRBD2 (7 bases). The V end lost 0 bases, the J end lost 5 bases, and 11 bases lay between the germline ends. The CDR3 has 14 amino acids. Germline V CDR1 and CDR2: MNHEY, SVGAGI. The DNA for the CDR3 is TGTGCCAGCAGTTACTCAGGGGGGGTCAACGAGCAGTACTTC. Its protein is CASSYSGGVNEQYF.

The V call is TRBV7-3, the J call TRBJ2-2, with TRBD1 identical over 8 bases. The J segment lost 7 bases and the V segment lost 2 bases, leaving 6 bases of the junction unmatched. Germline-derived CDR1 and CDR2 are SGHTA and FQGTGA. The CDR3 contains 15 residues. The CDR3 is CASSLSGQGIGELFF. CDR3 nucleotides: TGTGCCAGCAGCTTATCTGGACAGGGAATCGGGGAGCTGTTTTTT.

The CDR3 DNA reads TGTGCCAGCAGTGAATTTAGGACAGAAGAGACCCAGTACTTC. This codes for CASSEFRTEETQYF. The chain has TRBV25-1 and TRBJ2-5; tentative D call: TRBD1 (6 bases). The germline V gene encodes CDR1 MGHDK and CDR2 SYGVNS. The ends were cut back, 1 base at V and 3 bases at J, with 9 bases in the middle. This CDR3 spans 14 amino acids.

The rearrangement uses TRBV7-9 and TRBJ1-5; tentatively, D is TRBD1 (5 bases). The CDR3 consists of 14 residues. Germline V CDR1 and CDR2: SEHNR, FQNEAQ (reference sequence). Trimming shortened V by 2 bases and J by 4 bases, and 9 bases separated the two germline ends. The CDR3: CASSLSQGNQPQHF. In DNA form, the CDR3 reads TGTGCCAGCAGCTTAAGTCAGGGAAATCAGCCCCAGCATTTT.

The chain combines TRBV5-1 with TRBJ2-5; TRBD1 matches 9 bases. Germline V gives CDR1 SGHRS, CDR2 YFSETQ. The CDR3 consists of 15 residues. The V gene end was trimmed by 8 bases and the J gene end by 0 bases; junction bases not matched to a gene: 8. In DNA, the CDR3 is TGCGCCAGTCGATTCGGGACAGGGTACCAAGAGACCCAGTACTTC. Protein sequence: CASRFGTGYQETQYF.

This clone was picked up a small number of times. The chain carries TRBV12-2 and TRBJ2-7; no check of the table's D call, TRBD1, against the DNA was made. TRBV12-2 is recorded as a pseudogene. There are 14 residues in the CDR3. CDR3 sequence reads: CASRPRQGRDEQYF. Written as DNA, the CDR3 is TGTGCAAGTCGCCCCCGACAGGGAAGGGACGAGCAGTACTTC.

V gene TRBV6-2 or TRBV6-3 combines with J gene TRBJ1-1, with 7 bases identical to TRBD1. The CDR3 is 15 amino acids. V dropped 4 bases and J dropped 5; count of bases not matched to a gene: 10. Germline values: CDR1 MNHEY, CDR2 SVGEGT. This CDR3 is CASSLVSGGRTEAFF. For the CDR3, the DNA is TGTGCCAGCAGTTTGGTCTCAGGGGGAAGGACTGAAGCTTTCTTT.